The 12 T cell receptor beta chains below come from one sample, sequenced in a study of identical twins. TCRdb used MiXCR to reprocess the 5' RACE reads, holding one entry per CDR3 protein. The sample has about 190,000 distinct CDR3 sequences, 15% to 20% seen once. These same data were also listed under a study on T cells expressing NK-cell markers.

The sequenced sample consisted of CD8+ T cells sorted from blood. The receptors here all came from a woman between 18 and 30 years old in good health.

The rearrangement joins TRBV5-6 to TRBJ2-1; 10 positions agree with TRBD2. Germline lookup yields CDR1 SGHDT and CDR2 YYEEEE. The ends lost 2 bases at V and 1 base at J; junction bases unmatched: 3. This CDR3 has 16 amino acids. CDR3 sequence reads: CASSLGLADSYNEQFF. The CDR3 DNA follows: TGTGCCAGCAGCTTAGGACTAGCGGATTCCTACAATGAGCAGTTCTTC.

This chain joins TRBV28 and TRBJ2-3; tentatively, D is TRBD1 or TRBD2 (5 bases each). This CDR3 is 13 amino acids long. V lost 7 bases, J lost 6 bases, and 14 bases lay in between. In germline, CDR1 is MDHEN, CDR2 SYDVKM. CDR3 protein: CASITGTPDTQYF. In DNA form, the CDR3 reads TGTGCCAGCATCACCGGGACCCCCGATACGCAGTATTTT.

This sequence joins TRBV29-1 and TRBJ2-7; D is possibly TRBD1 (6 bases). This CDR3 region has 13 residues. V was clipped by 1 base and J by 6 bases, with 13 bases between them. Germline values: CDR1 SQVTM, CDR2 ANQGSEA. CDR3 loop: CSVEARGQSEQYF. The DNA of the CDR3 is TGCAGCGTTGAAGCCCGCGGACAGTCCGAGCAGTACTTC.

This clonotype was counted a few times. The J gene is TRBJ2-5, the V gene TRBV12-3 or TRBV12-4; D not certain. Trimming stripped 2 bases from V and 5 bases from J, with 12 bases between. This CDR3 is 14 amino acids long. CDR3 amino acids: CASSLMAEGETQYF. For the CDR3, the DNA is TGTGCCAGCAGTTTAATGGCCGAAGGGGAGACCCAGTACTTC.

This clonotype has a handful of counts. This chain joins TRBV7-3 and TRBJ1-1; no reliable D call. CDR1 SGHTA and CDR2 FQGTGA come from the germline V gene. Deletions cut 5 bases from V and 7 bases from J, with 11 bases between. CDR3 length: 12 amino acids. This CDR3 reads CASSANGVEAFF. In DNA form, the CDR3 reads TGTGCCAGCAGCGCCAACGGGGTTGAAGCTTTCTTT.

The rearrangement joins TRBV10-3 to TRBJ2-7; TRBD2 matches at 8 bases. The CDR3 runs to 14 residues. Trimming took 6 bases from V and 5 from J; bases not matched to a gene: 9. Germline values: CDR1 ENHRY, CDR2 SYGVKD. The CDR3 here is CAIRTGGAGDEQYF. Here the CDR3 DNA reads TGTGCCATCAGAACGGGAGGGGCGGGCGACGAGCAGTACTTC.

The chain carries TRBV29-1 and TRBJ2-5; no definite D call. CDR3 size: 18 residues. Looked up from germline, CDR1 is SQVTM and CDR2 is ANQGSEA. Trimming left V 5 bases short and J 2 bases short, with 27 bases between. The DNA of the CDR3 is TGCAGCGTTCCGCGGCAGCGAGTGAAGGGTGGGTCACAAGAGACCCAGTACTTC. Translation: CSVPRQRVKGGSQETQYF.

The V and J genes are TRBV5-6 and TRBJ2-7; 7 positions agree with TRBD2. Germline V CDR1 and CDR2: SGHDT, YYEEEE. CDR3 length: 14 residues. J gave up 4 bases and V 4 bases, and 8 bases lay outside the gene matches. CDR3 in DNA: TGTGCCAGCAGCCCCGGCGGGAGATTTTACGAGCAGTACTTC. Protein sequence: CASSPGGRFYEQYF.

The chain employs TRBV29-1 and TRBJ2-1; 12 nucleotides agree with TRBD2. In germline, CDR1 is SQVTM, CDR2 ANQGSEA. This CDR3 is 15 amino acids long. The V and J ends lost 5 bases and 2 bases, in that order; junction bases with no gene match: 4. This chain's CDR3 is CSVTASGGAYNEQFF. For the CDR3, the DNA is TGCAGCGTTACGGCTAGCGGGGGGGCCTACAATGAGCAGTTCTTC.

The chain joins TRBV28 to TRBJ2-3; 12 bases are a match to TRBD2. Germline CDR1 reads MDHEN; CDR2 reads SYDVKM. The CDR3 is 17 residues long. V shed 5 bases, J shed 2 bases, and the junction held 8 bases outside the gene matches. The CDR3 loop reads CASSLLASGGATDTQYF. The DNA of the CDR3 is TGTGCCAGCAGTCTTCTCGCTAGCGGGGGGGCCACAGATACGCAGTATTTT. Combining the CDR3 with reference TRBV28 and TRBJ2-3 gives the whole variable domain DVKVTQSSRYLVKRTGEKVFLECVQDMDHENMFWYRQDPGLGLRLIYFSYDVKMKEKGDIPEGYSVSREKKERFSLILESASTNQTSMYLCASSLLASGGATDTQYFGPGTRLTVL.

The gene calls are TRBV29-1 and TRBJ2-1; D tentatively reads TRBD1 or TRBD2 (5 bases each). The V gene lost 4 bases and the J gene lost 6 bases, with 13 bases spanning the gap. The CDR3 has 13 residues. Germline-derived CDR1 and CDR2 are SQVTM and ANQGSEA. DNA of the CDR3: TGCAGCGTTGGGGGACGAGCAGGCAATGAGCAGTTCTTC. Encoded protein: CSVGGRAGNEQFF.

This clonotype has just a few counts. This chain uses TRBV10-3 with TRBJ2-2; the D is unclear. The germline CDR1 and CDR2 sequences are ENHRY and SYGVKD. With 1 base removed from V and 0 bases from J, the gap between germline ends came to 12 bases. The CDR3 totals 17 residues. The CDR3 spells CAISELSDPANTGELFF. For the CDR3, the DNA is TGTGCCATCAGTGAGTTATCGGACCCTGCGAACACCGGGGAGCTGTTTTTT.